The 7 T cell receptor beta chains in this list originate from one sample, sequenced in a study of T cell responses to AZD1222 COVID-19 vaccine. Clones were read by immunoSEQ multiplex PCR, and TCRdb kept only the in-frame ones, dropping some. The sample shows 90,000 to 100,000 clones, roughly 89% of them seen only once. Sequenced material: peripheral blood, taken on day 0 of AZD1222 vaccination. The receptors originated from an adult in good health.

The rearrangement joins TRBV19 to TRBJ1-5, with 10 bases that match TRBD1. CDR1 and CDR2 (germline): LNHDA, SQIVND (reference sequence). The trim removed 6 bases at V and 1 base at J, leaving 3 bases unmatched. This CDR3 is 15 amino acids long. The CDR3 spells CASRGDRGSNQPQHF. The CDR3 DNA follows: TGTGCCAGTAGGGGGGACAGGGGAAGCAATCAGCCCCAGCATTTT.

The chain joins TRBV7-6 to TRBJ2-1, with a weak D call TRBD2 (6 bases). The V end lost 1 base, the J end lost 4 bases, and 14 bases lay between the germline ends. The length of the CDR3 is 16 residues. Germline CDR1 is SGHVS and CDR2 is FNYEAQ. The CDR3 DNA is TGTGCCAGCAGCTTAGGCCCTAGCGACACGTACAATGAGCAGTTCTTC. Encoded protein: CASSLGPSDTYNEQFF.

V usage is TRBV28 and J usage is TRBJ2-1; D may be TRBD2 (5 bases). Germline values: CDR1 MDHEN, CDR2 SYDVKM. The length of the CDR3 is 12 residues. Between the trimmed V and J ends, which lost 5 bases and 5 bases, there was a span of 7 bases. The CDR3 here is CASSGLHNEQFF. The CDR3 DNA follows: TGTGCCAGCAGTGGACTTCACAATGAGCAGTTCTTC.

This CDR3 is CASSAGLAGWETQYF. In nucleotides, the CDR3 is TGTGCCAGCAGCGCTGGACTAGCGGGGTGGGAGACCCAGTACTTC. This chain joins TRBV9 and TRBJ2-5, with 12 nucleotides matching TRBD2. Germline V gene sequence: CDR1 SGDLS, CDR2 YYNGEE. Trimming removed 3 bases from V and 5 bases from J; junction bases left unmatched: 5. The CDR3 totals 15 residues.

The CDR3: CASSSTGPGGTGELFF. In DNA, the CDR3 is TGCGCCAGCAGCTCCACCGGGCCTGGGGGCACCGGGGAGCTGTTTTTT. This sequence joins TRBV5-1 and TRBJ2-2; D possibly uses TRBD1 or TRBD2 (5 bases each). V was clipped by 3 bases and J by 4 bases, with 16 bases between them. Germline values: CDR1 SGHRS, CDR2 YFSETQ. The CDR3 sequence is 16 residues long.

The chain joins TRBV11-2 to TRBJ2-1, with D possibly TRBD1 on 5 matching bases. Germline CDR1 and CDR2: SGHAT and FQNNGV. V shed 2 bases and J shed 4 bases, with 15 bases lying between them. The CDR3 covers 16 residues. In DNA form, the CDR3 reads TGTGCCAGCAGCTTACGGCTAGGGGCCATTTACAATGAGCAGTTCTTC. Translation gives CASSLRLGAIYNEQFF.

This chain links TRBV27 with TRBJ1-2, with TRBD1 identical over 8 bases. The germline V gene encodes CDR1 MNHEY and CDR2 SMNVEV (reference sequence). The ends lost 5 bases at V and 4 bases at J; junction bases unmatched: 9. This CDR3 has 15 residues. The CDR3 reads CASSPRGQVGYGYTF. The CDR3 coding sequence is TGTGCCAGCAGTCCCCGGGGACAGGTTGGCTATGGCTACACCTTC.